The 27 T cell receptor beta chains given below trace back to one sample, sequenced in a study of T-cell reconstitution after alpha-beta-depleted transplantation in children. Molecular barcoding with unique molecular identifiers was used for the TCRbeta library. A single record per CDR3 protein comes from TCRdb applying MiXCR to the PCR reads. The data hold around 600,000 distinct CDR3 sequences, with around 16% observed a single time. The sample was PBMCs from the stem cell graft donor, taken from the stem cell graft. These receptors all stem from a human donor who donated a stem cell graft to a child with acute myeloid leukemia.

This rearrangement joins TRBV29-1 to TRBJ2-5; no definite D call. CDR1 and CDR2 from the germline V gene are SQVTM and ANQGSEA. The CDR3 is 11 amino acids. Trimming took off 3 bases at V and 3 bases at J, with 5 bases between the two ends. CDR3 in amino acids: CSVDRKETQYF. CDR3 DNA sequence: TGCAGCGTTGACAGGAAAGAGACCCAGTACTTC.

This clonotype was counted ten times or more. CDR3 protein: CSAGTVNTGELFF. The CDR3 nucleotides read TGCAGTGCGGGGACAGTCAACACCGGGGAGCTGTTTTTT. The chain links TRBV20-1 to TRBJ2-2; the match to TRBD1 covers 7 bases. CDR1 is DFQATT, CDR2 SNEGSKA, per germline (reference sequence). The CDR3 is 13 amino acids. The V gene end was trimmed by 6 bases and the J gene end by 2 bases; junction bases not matched to a gene: 3.

The J gene is TRBJ2-1, the V gene TRBV10-3, with 9 nucleotides matching TRBD2. Germline-derived CDR1 and CDR2 are ENHRY and SYGVKD. The CDR3 is 15 residues long. V dropped 2 bases and J dropped 7; count of bases not matched to a gene: 6. CDR3 in DNA: TGTGCCATCAGTGAGAGGCGGGGGGGCGATAATGAGCAGTTCTTC. Translation gives CAISERRGGDNEQFF.

V is TRBV4-1 and J is TRBJ2-7; 9 bases map to TRBD1. J lost 3 bases, V lost 0 bases, and 9 bases had no gene match. CDR1 and CDR2 from the germline V gene are MGHRA and YSYEKL. The CDR3 length is 17 residues. The CDR3 spells CASSQEIGTGMFYEQYF. DNA of the CDR3: TGCGCCAGCAGCCAAGAGATAGGGACAGGGATGTTCTACGAGCAGTACTTC.

This clonotype was seen only a few times. The chain uses TRBV7-9 and TRBJ2-5; possibly TRBD2 for D (5 bases). CDR3 length equals 14 residues. The germline V gene encodes CDR1 SEHNR and CDR2 FQNEAQ (reference sequence). V lost 1 base and J lost 5, with 11 bases in between. DNA of the CDR3: TGTGCCAGCAGCTTAGGAAACGGCGGGGAGACCCAGTACTTC. It translates to CASSLGNGGETQYF.

This clonotype was found many times. The rearrangement joins TRBV20-1 to TRBJ2-7; D not certain. From germline, CDR1 is DFQATT and CDR2 SNEGSKA (reference sequence). V shed 6 bases and J shed 3 bases, with 9 bases lying between them. The CDR3 spans 11 residues. The CDR3 nucleotides are TGCAGTGCCCCTTACGGCTACGAGCAGTACGTC. It specifies CSAPYGYEQYV.

The sample holds many counts of this clonotype. J is TRBJ2-5 and V is TRBV20-1; D ambiguous. This CDR3 region has 13 residues. Germline V gene lookup returns CDR1 DFQATT and CDR2 SNEGSKA (reference sequence). Trimming shortened V by 1 base and J by 3 bases, and 9 bases separated the two germline ends. The CDR3 sequence is CSARGMGKETQYF. DNA for the CDR3: TGCAGTGCTAGAGGAATGGGCAAAGAGACCCAGTACTTC.

In its sample, this clonotype was seen many times. The chain employs TRBV12-3 or TRBV12-4 and TRBJ1-1; D ambiguous. The ends were cut back, 3 bases at V and 7 bases at J, with 15 bases in the middle. CDR3 length: 14 residues. The CDR3 loop is CASSFRSWTDEAFF. The CDR3 region has the DNA TGTGCCAGCAGTTTCCGGAGTTGGACCGATGAAGCTTTCTTT.

V usage is TRBV27 and J usage is TRBJ1-2; TRBD1 is a possible D gene (5 bases). Trimming removed 7 bases from V and 1 base from J, with 10 bases in between. The CDR3 is made up of 13 amino acids. Per germline, CDR1 MNHEY and CDR2 SMNVEV (reference sequence). In nucleotides, the CDR3 is TGTGCCAGCAAAGGGACGGGTAACTATGGCTACACCTTC. Its translation is CASKGTGNYGYTF.

This clonotype was found a few times. The V call is TRBV21-1, the J call TRBJ2-7; the table calls TRBD2, which could not be checked here. TRBV21-1 is a recognized pseudogene. There are 16 residues in the CDR3. Here the CDR3 reads CASSLRTSGGTYEQYV. The CDR3 DNA follows: TGTGCCAGCAGCCTTCGGACTAGCGGGGGGACCTACGAGCAGTACGTC.

This clonotype has a count of ten or more. The chain is built from TRBV6-1 and TRBJ2-3, with D possibly called TRBD1 or TRBD2 (5 bases each). Germline CDR1 is MNHNS and CDR2 is SASEGT. The CDR3 totals 13 residues. V gave up 10 bases and J gave up 3 bases, with 14 bases separating them. CDR3 sequence (DNA): TGTGCCATCGGGGACCCGGGGACAGATACGCAGTATTTT. Translation: CAIGDPGTDTQYF.

The sample holds a few counts of this clonotype. DNA of the CDR3: TGTGCCAGCAGACTCCGTCGGGACGGGACGGTCAATCAGCCCCAGCATTTT. Its protein product is CASRLRRDGTVNQPQHF. The chain has TRBV6-1 and TRBJ1-5; a weak D match, TRBD1 (5 bases). In germline, CDR1 is MNHNS, CDR2 SASEGT. The CDR3 runs 17 residues. Trimming stripped 6 bases from V and 3 bases from J, with 21 bases between.

The rearrangement links TRBV11-2 to TRBJ2-5; D might be TRBD1 or TRBD2, each matching 5 bases. V was trimmed by 0 bases and J by 1 base, leaving 12 bases between them. The germline V gene encodes CDR1 SGHAT and CDR2 FQNNGV. The CDR3 loop spans 16 amino acids. This CDR3 reads CASSLDGGASQETQYF. The CDR3, as DNA: TGTGCCAGCAGCTTAGATGGGGGAGCGAGCCAAGAGACCCAGTACTTC. The complete variable domain, with remaining parts taken from reference TRBV11-2 and TRBJ2-5, reads EAGVAQSPRYKIIEKRQSVAFWCNPISGHATLYWYQQILGQGPKLLIQFQNNGVVDDSQLPKDRFSAERLKGVDSTLKIQPAKLEDSAVYLCASSLDGGASQETQYFGPGTRLLVL.

This chain uses TRBV6-2 or TRBV6-3 with TRBJ2-2; 7 positions match TRBD2. This CDR3 contains 15 residues. Germline CDR1 and CDR2: MNHEY and SVGEGT. The ends lost 5 bases at V and 4 bases at J; junction bases unmatched: 7. The CDR3 here is CASSRSGSSTGELFF. CDR3 bases: TGTGCCAGCAGTCGTAGCGGGTCCTCCACCGGGGAGCTGTTTTTT.

This clonotype showed up just a few times. The rearrangement joins TRBV18 to TRBJ2-7; D is unresolved. Trimming shortened V by 0 bases and J by 4 bases, and 13 bases separated the two germline ends. Germline CDR1 KGHSH, CDR2 LQKENI. CDR3 size: 15 residues. The CDR3 protein is CASSPPGHREYEQYF. CDR3 nucleotide sequence: TGTGCCAGCTCACCACCTGGCCACCGTGAATACGAGCAGTACTTC.

This clonotype was observed at least ten times. The V and J genes are TRBV6-2 or TRBV6-3 and TRBJ2-2; possible D gene TRBD1, 6 bases. This CDR3 is 15 amino acids long. Per germline, CDR1 MNHEY and CDR2 SVGEGT. V lost 5 bases and J 4 bases, leaving 14 bases between the germline ends. The CDR3 region has the DNA TGTGCCAGCAGTGCCACAGGGTTGAGCACCGGGGAGCTGTTTTTT. Its translation is CASSATGLSTGELFF.

This clonotype has ten or more counts. CDR3 DNA: TGCAGTGCTAGACTAATAGGGGCTGAGGGGTACAATGAGCAGTTCTTC. Protein: CSARLIGAEGYNEQFF. The V and J genes are TRBV20-1 and TRBJ2-1, with D perhaps given as TRBD1 or TRBD2 (5 bases each). Trimming took 2 bases from V and 4 from J, leaving 18 bases between them. The CDR3 covers 16 residues. Germline CDR1 DFQATT, CDR2 SNEGSKA (reference sequence).

Concerning this clonotype: A much bigger clone sits one base away, suggesting this may be a read error. The rearrangement joins TRBV6-1 to TRBJ1-2; TRBD1 matches 7 bases. The length of the CDR3 is 12 residues. V lost 8 bases, J lost 10 bases, and 10 bases stayed unmatched. Germline loops: CDR1 MNHNS, CDR2 SASEGT. The DNA of the CDR3 is TGTGCCAGCGGCATAAGACAGGGCGCCTACACCTTC. Translating gives CASGIRQGAYTF.

In this sample, this clonotype turned up many times. The DNA of the CDR3 is TGCAGCGTTGGCCAGGGTTCCATGGGCTATGGCTACACCTTC. This translates into CSVGQGSMGYGYTF. V is TRBV29-1 and J is TRBJ1-2, with D perhaps TRBD1 (5 bases). V lost 4 bases to trimming and J lost 4 bases, with 16 bases between them. The CDR3 totals 14 residues. Germline V gene data show CDR1 as SQVTM and CDR2 as ANQGSEA. Filled out from reference TRBV29-1 and TRBJ1-2, the complete variable domain reads SAVISQKPSRDICQRGTSLTIQCQVDSQVTMMFWYRQQPGQSLTLIATANQGSEATYESGFVIDKFPISRPNLTFSTLTVSNMSPEDSSIYLCSVGQGSMGYGYTFGSGTRLTVV.

Only a few counts were recorded for this clonotype. The chain links TRBV20-1 to TRBJ2-5, with 9 bases matching TRBD1. The CDR3 has 17 amino acids. V dropped 0 bases and J dropped 1; count of bases not matched to a gene: 9. The V gene's germline CDR1 is DFQATT and CDR2 SNEGSKA (reference sequence). The CDR3 DNA reads TGCAGTGCTAGAGATTTTGGGGGACAGGGACCCCAAGAGACCCAGTACTTC. Translating it yields CSARDFGGQGPQETQYF.

CDR3 DNA sequence: TGTGCCAGCAGCACACTAGCGGGGGGGCCTAACCCCGTTGTTGAGCAGTTCTTC. Protein product: CASSTLAGGPNPVVEQFF. This chain joins TRBV11-2 and TRBJ2-1; TRBD2 matches 13 bases. V shed 5 bases and J 9 bases; nucleotides not matched to a gene: 16. This CDR3 has 18 amino acids. Per germline, CDR1 SGHAT and CDR2 FQNNGV.

The rearrangement uses TRBV7-8 and TRBJ1-1, with unresolved D. Germline CDR1 SGHVS, CDR2 FQNEAQ. V shed 0 bases and J shed 7 bases, with 9 bases lying between them. The CDR3 has 13 amino acids. The CDR3 DNA reads TGTGCCAGCAGCTTAGCGGGCAGCTTTGAAGCTTTCTTT. Translation: CASSLAGSFEAFF.

This clonotype was observed a handful of times. The CDR3 here is CASSLAGAGRTEAFF. CDR3 coding DNA: TGTGCCAGCAGTTTAGCAGGGGCAGGACGAACTGAAGCTTTCTTT. The V and J genes are TRBV12-3 or TRBV12-4 and TRBJ1-1; a possible D gene is TRBD1 (5 bases). This CDR3 contains 15 residues. Trimming removed 0 bases at V and 5 bases at J, with 13 bases between.

Only a few counts were recorded for this clonotype. The V call is TRBV11-2, the J call TRBJ2-3; 9 bases agree with TRBD2. The CDR3 sequence is 17 residues long. With 0 bases clipped from V and 0 bases from J, the junction kept 4 bases outside the gene matches. The germline V gene has CDR1 SGHAT and CDR2 FQNNGV. CDR3 loop: CASSLDGLAYSTDTQYF. In DNA, the CDR3 is TGTGCCAGCAGCTTAGACGGACTAGCGTATAGCACAGATACGCAGTATTTT.

The V and J genes are TRBV5-5 and TRBJ2-7; TRBD2 is a possible D gene (6 bases). V was clipped by 4 bases and J by 4 bases, with 18 bases between them. The CDR3 consists of 15 residues. The germline V gene has CDR1 SGHKS and CDR2 YYEKEE (reference sequence). The CDR3 loop is CASSRNPRDSYEQYV. The CDR3 bases are TGTGCCAGCAGCCGAAACCCTAGGGACTCATACGAGCAGTACGTC.

In this sample, this clonotype turned up a few times. This chain links TRBV6-2 or TRBV6-3 with TRBJ1-6; possible D gene TRBD1, 5 bases. V lost 2 bases, J lost 8 bases, and 10 bases lay in between. Germline V CDR1 and CDR2: MNHEY, SVGEGT. This CDR3 is built from 14 residues. CDR3 bases: TGTGCCAGCAGTTACACCGGGGACTATTCACCCCTCCACTTT. The encoded protein is CASSYTGDYSPLHF.

This clonotype was seen ten or more times. The chain uses TRBV29-1 and TRBJ2-1, with D perhaps given as TRBD1 or TRBD2 (5 bases each). Germline CDR1 SQVTM, CDR2 ANQGSEA. Trimming took off 1 base at V and 10 bases at J, with 11 bases between the two ends. CDR3 length equals 12 residues. CDR3 sequence reads: CSVEALWGEQFF. The CDR3 nucleotides read TGCAGCGTTGAAGCCCTTTGGGGGGAGCAGTTCTTC.